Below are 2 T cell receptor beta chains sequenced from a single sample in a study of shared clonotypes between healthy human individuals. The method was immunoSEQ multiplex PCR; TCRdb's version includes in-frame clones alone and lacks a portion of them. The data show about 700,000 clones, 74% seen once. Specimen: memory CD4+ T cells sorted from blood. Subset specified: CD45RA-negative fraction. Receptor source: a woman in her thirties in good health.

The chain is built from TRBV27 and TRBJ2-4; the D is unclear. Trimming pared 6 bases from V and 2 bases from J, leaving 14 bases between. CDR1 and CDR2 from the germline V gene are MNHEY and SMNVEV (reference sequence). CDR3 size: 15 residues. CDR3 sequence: CASRVQYLSKNIQYF. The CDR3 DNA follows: TGTGCCAGCAGGGTTCAGTATCTCTCCAAAAACATTCAGTACTTC.

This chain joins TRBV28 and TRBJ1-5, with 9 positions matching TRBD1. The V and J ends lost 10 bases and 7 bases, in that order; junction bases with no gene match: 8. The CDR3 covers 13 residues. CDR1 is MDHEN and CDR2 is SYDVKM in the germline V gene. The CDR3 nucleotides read TGTGCCACCCACAGGGGGCGCATCCAGCCCCAGCATTTT. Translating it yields CATHRGRIQPQHF.